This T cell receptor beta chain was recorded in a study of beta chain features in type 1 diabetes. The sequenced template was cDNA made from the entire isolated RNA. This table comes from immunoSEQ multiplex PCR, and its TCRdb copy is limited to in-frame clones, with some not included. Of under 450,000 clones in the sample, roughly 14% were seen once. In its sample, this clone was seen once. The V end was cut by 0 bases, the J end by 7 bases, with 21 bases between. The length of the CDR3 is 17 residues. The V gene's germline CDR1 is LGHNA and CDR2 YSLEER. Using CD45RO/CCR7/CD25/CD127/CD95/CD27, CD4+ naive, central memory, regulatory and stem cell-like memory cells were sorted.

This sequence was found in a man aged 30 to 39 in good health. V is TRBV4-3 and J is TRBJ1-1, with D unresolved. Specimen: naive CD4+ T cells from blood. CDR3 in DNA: TGCGCCAGCAGCCAAGATCGTAAGACAATGTTTGGTTATGAAGCTTTCTTT. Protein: CASSQDRKTMFGYEAFF.